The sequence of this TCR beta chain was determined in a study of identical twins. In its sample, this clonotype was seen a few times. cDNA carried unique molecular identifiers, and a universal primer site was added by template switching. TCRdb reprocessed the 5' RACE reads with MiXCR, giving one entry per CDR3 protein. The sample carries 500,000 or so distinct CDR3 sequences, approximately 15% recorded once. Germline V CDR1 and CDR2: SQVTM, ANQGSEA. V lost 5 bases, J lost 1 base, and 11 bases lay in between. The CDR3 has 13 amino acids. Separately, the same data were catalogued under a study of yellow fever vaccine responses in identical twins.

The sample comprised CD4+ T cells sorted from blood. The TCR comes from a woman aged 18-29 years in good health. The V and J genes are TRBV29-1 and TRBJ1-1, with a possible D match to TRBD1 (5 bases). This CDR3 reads CSVHPRANTEAFF. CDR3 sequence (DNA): TGCAGCGTTCATCCCAGGGCGAACACTGAAGCTTTCTTT.